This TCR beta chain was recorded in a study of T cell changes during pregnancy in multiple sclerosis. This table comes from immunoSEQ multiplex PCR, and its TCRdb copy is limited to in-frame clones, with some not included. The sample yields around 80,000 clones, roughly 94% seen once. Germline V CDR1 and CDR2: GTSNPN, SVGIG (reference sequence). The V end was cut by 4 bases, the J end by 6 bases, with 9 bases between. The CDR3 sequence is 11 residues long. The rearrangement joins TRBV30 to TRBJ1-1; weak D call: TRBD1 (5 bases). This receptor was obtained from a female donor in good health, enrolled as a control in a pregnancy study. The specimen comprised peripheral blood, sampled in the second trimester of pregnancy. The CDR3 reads CAWTREAEAFF. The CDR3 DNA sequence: TGTGCCTGGACCAGGGAGGCTGAAGCTTTCTTT.